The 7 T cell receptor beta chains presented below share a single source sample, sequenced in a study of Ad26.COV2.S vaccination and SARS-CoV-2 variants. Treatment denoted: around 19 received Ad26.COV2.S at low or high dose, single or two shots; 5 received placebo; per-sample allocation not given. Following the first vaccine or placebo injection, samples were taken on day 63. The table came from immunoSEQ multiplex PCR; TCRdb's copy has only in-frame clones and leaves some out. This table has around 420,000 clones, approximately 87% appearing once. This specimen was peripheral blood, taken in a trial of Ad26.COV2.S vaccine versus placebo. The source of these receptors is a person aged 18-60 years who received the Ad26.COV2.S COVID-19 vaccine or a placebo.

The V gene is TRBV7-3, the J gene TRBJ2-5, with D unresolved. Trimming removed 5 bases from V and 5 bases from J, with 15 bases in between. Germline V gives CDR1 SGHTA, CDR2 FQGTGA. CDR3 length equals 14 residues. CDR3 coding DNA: TGTGCCAGCAGCACATTGGGGTCTTATGAGACCCAGTACTTC. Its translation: CASSTLGSYETQYF.

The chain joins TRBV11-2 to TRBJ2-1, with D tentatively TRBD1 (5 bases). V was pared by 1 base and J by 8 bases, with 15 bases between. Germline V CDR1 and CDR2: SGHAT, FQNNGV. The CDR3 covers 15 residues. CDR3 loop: CASSLVPGWVDEQFF. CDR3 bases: TGTGCCAGCAGCTTAGTCCCAGGGTGGGTCGATGAGCAGTTCTTC.

CDR3: CASSLTGASRGDTQYF. CDR3 sequence (DNA): TGTGCCAGCAGCTTGACAGGGGCCTCCCGGGGTGATACGCAGTATTTT. The rearrangement joins TRBV7-2 to TRBJ2-3, with 8 positions matching TRBD1. This CDR3 comprises 16 residues. Trimming removed 3 bases from V and 6 bases from J; junction bases left unmatched: 11. Germline CDR1 reads SGHTA; CDR2 reads FQGNSA.

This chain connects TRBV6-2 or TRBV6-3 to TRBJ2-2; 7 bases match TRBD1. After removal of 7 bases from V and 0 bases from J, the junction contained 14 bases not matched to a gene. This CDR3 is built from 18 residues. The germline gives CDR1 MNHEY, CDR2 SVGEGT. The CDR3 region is CASIPGQDSHTNTGELFF. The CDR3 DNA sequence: TGTGCCAGCATCCCCGGACAGGACTCCCATACGAACACCGGGGAGCTGTTTTTT.

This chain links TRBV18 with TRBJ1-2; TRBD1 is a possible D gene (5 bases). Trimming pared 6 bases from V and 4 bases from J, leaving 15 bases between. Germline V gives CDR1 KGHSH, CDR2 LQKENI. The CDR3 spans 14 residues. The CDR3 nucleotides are TGTGCCAGCTCCCAAGGGGTTCAGGGCTATGGCTACACCTTC. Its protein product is CASSQGVQGYGYTF.

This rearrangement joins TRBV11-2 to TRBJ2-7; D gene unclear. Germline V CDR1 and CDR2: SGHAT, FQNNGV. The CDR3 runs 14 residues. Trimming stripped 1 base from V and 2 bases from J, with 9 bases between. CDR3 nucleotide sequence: TGTGCCAGCAGCTTAGTGGTCGGAGCCTACGAGCAGTACTTC. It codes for CASSLVVGAYEQYF. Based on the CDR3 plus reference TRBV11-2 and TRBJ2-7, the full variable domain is EAGVAQSPRYKIIEKRQSVAFWCNPISGHATLYWYQQILGQGPKLLIQFQNNGVVDDSQLPKDRFSAERLKGVDSTLKIQPAKLEDSAVYLCASSLVVGAYEQYFGPGTRLTVT.

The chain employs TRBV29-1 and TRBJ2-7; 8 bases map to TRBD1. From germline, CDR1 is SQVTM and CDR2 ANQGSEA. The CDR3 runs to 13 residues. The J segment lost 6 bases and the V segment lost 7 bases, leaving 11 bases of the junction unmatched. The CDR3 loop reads CSGGPGTGREQYF. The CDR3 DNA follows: TGCAGCGGTGGCCCAGGGACAGGTCGCGAGCAGTACTTC.